This TCR beta chain comes out of a study of CD4 T cells in relation to SARS-CoV-2 and coronaviruses. Study in general: ViraFEST: roughly 9-day antigen culture of PBMCs, then TCR beta CDR3 sequencing.

About this clone: Its target is unknown.

CD4+ T cells from unexposed donors were obtained before the COVID-19 pandemic (2011-2018). Isolation of CD4+ T cells took place after less than twelve days in culture. On days 3 and 7, cultures got half fresh IL-2 medium. Study-wide findings and caveats: About 65% of donors had memory CD4+ clonotypes crossrecognizing SARS-CoV-2 and common cold coronavirus spike.

Trimming at V came to 2 bases and at J to 5 bases, leaving 26 bases not matched to a gene. This CDR3 comprises 22 residues. CDR1 is ENHRY and CDR2 is SYGVKD in the germline V gene. Some clones are missing from TCRdb's copy, which holds only in-frame ones; the method was immunoSEQ multiplex PCR. In the table there are around 31,000 clones, about 78% of which are singletons. The TCR originated in a human donor in good health. This chain joins TRBV10-3 and TRBJ2-3, with 9 bases identical to TRBD2. The sequenced sample was CD4+ T cells from PBMCs, cultured in vitro. CDR3 amino acids: CAISETRTVGEFRGRAEDTQYF. The CDR3 DNA sequence: TGTGCCATCAGTGAGACGAGGACCGTAGGAGAGTTTCGCGGGAGGGCCGAAGATACGCAGTATTTT.